What follows are 6 T cell receptor beta chains derived from one specimen sequenced in a study of chemoradiotherapy in HPV16-positive cancers. Libraries were prepared by immunoSEQ multiplex PCR; TCRdb keeps only in-frame clonotypes and omits some of them. The sample contains more than 15,000 clones, roughly 79% of which appear only once. The specimen was obtained from a patient who underwent chemoradiotherapy. The receptors originated from a human donor with HPV-associated anogenital cancer.

This clone was detected once. J is TRBJ2-2 and V is TRBV7-6; unclear D gene. Trimming removed 0 bases from V and 5 bases from J, with 4 bases in between. The germline V gene encodes CDR1 SGHVS and CDR2 FNYEAQ. CDR3 size: 13 residues. CDR3 DNA sequence: TGTGCCAGCAGCTTAGCCCAAACCGGGGAGCTGTTTTTT. As protein: CASSLAQTGELFF.

This sequence joins TRBV30 and TRBJ1-2, with TRBD1 matching over 7 bases. CDR1 and CDR2 (germline): GTSNPN, SVGIG (reference sequence). There are 12 residues in the CDR3. V shed 8 bases and J 4 bases; nucleotides not matched to a gene: 7. The DNA of the CDR3 is TGTGCCCGAAAACAGGGGAGCTATGGCTACACCTTC. Protein: CARKQGSYGYTF.

The chain is built from TRBV28 and TRBJ1-1, with D possibly being TRBD1 (6 bases). Germline CDR1 reads MDHEN; CDR2 reads SYDVKM. The CDR3 has 13 amino acids. Trimming pared 7 bases from V and 4 bases from J, leaving 13 bases between. DNA for the CDR3: TGTGCCAGCACCCTGGGCAGGGGCACTGAAGCTTTCTTT. As protein: CASTLGRGTEAFF.

The CDR3: CASSVGASGLGNEQFF. The CDR3, as DNA: TGTGCCAGCAGCGTTGGGGCTTCGGGACTCGGGAATGAGCAGTTCTTC. The chain uses TRBV9 and TRBJ2-1, with D possibly being TRBD2 (6 bases). Germline CDR1 SGDLS, CDR2 YYNGEE. V was clipped by 2 bases and J by 7 bases, with 19 bases between them. This CDR3 comprises 16 residues. Full variable domain (rest looked up from reference TRBV9 and TRBJ2-1): DSGVTQTPKHLITATGQRVTLRCSPRSGDLSVYWYQQSLDQGLQFLIQYYNGEERAKGNILERFSAQQFPDLHSELNLSSLELGDSALYFCASSVGASGLGNEQFFGPGTRLTVL.

V and J are TRBV18 and TRBJ1-4, with a tentative D call TRBD1 (5 bases). The CDR3 extends over 17 amino acids. From germline, CDR1 is KGHSH and CDR2 LQKENI. V lost 5 bases, J lost 3 bases, and 19 bases lay in between. The CDR3 is CASSLSRDGGSNEKLFF. The CDR3 DNA reads TGTGCCAGCTCATTATCAAGGGACGGCGGGTCTAATGAAAAACTGTTTTTT.

The gene calls are TRBV11-2 and TRBJ2-2; D is possibly TRBD1 (5 bases). V was shortened by 0 bases and J by 0 bases, with 8 bases between the two germline ends. This CDR3 has 16 amino acids. Germline CDR1 is SGHAT and CDR2 is FQNNGV. CDR3 DNA: TGTGCCAGCAGCTTAGATTTAGGGGCGAACACCGGGGAGCTGTTTTTT. It yields the protein CASSLDLGANTGELFF.